The 4 T cell receptor beta chains listed next were all sequenced from one sample in a study of blood T cell repertoires in COVID-19. Profiling relied on immunoSEQ multiplex PCR, and the TCRdb table lists in-frame clones only, not all of them. This sample yields over 200,000 clones, of which over 75% are seen a single time; 1.5% to 2% belongs to the top ten. The specimen was PBMCs or T cells enriched from blood (not recorded which). These receptors originate from a woman aged 45-65 years who had recovered from COVID-19.

J is TRBJ2-3 and V is TRBV6-2 or TRBV6-3, with D uncertain. The V and J ends lost 5 bases and 3 bases respectively, with 3 bases between them. Per germline, CDR1 MNHEY and CDR2 SVGEGT. The CDR3 has 11 residues. Here the CDR3 reads CASSQTDTQYF. CDR3 coding DNA: TGTGCCAGCAGTCAGACAGATACGCAGTATTTT.

This chain connects TRBV10-3 to TRBJ2-7; 9 nucleotides agree with TRBD2. Germline V lookup: CDR1 ENHRY, CDR2 SYGVKD. The CDR3 sequence is 14 residues long. V was pared by 11 bases and J by 5 bases, with 13 bases of the junction left unmatched. Here the CDR3 DNA reads TGTGCCTGCTCCAAGGCGGGAGGGCTGGACGAGCAGTACTTC. Its protein product is CACSKAGGLDEQYF.

The chain uses TRBV2 and TRBJ1-6; 7 nucleotides align to TRBD1. Germline V gene lookup returns CDR1 SNHLY and CDR2 FYNNEI. Trimming at V came to 4 bases and at J to 14 bases, leaving 2 bases not matched to a gene. There are 11 residues in the CDR3. The CDR3 region has the DNA TGTGCCAGCAGTGGACAGGGATCCCTCCACTTT. It codes for CASSGQGSLHF. Full variable domain (rest looked up from reference TRBV2 and TRBJ1-6): EPEVTQTPSHQVTQMGQEVILRCVPISNHLYFYWYRQILGQKVEFLVSFYNNEISEKSEIFDDQFSVERPDGSNFTLKIRSTKLEDSAMYFCASSGQGSLHFGNGTRLTVT.

Notes on this clone: Other DNA sequences in this sample translate to the same CDR3. The chain recombines TRBV3-1 (or the pseudogene TRBV3-2) with TRBJ2-7; D gene unclear. Trimming left V 4 bases short and J 3 bases short, with 4 bases between. The germline CDR1 and CDR2 sequences are LGHDT and YNNKEL (reference sequence). The CDR3 is 11 amino acids. DNA for the CDR3: TGTGCCAGCAGCCTAAACTACGAGCAGTACTTC. Its protein is CASSLNYEQYF.